This record concerns one T cell receptor (beta chain) sequence. As yet, its antigen is unknown. This was the immunoSEQ v3 assay. Survey-level samples got approximately 1.8 million read pairs; deep-level samples got roughly 4.5-6 million. Sequencing used immunoSEQ multiplex PCR; TCRdb keeps in-frame clones, though not all of them. Of some 43,000 clones detected, roughly 85% appear once; the ten largest clones hold about 15%. The sample originates from a study of TIL therapy for anti-PD-1-resistant metastatic lung cancer. Regarding the study as a whole: The cohort had more treatment-naive, never-smoker and oncogene-addicted patients than typical.

Time point denoted: pre-treatment sample, taken before nivolumab and TIL therapy. Enrollment ran from 2017 to early 2020. The CDR3 is 13 residues long. V was cut by 1 base and J by 4 bases, with 7 bases left in between. Germline values: CDR1 MNHEY, CDR2 SMNVEV (reference sequence). This chain links TRBV27 with TRBJ1-2; D is unresolved. Sequencing was performed on blood, taken at baseline. The sequence came from a man aged 70 or older with non-small cell lung cancer. The CDR3 DNA reads as TGTGCCAGCAGTTTATTCCCAGCCTATGGCTACACCTTC. Protein: CASSLFPAYGYTF.